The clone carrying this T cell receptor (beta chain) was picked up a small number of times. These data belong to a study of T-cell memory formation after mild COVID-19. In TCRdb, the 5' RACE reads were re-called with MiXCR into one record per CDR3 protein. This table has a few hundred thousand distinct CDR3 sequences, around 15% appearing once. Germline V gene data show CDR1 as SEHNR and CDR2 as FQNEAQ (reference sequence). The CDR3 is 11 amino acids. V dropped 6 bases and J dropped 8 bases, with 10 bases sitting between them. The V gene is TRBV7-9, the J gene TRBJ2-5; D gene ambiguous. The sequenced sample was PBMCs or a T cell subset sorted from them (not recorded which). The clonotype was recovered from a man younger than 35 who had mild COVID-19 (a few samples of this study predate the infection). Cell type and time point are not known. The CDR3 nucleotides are TGTGCCAGCAGTCGGCCCGGTACCCAGTACTTC. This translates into CASSRPGTQYF.